This entry lists 12 T cell receptor beta chains sequenced from one sample in a study of Tregs in tolerant kidney transplant recipients. Repertoires were generated with immunoSEQ multiplex PCR, while TCRdb's copy carries only in-frame clones and drops some. The sample contains roughly 250,000 clones, around 81% of which appear only once. The sequenced sample consisted of CD4+ T cells from blood. The receptor source for this set is a human donor in good health.

This chain joins TRBV27 and TRBJ1-1; possibly TRBD1 for D (5 bases). The germline V gene encodes CDR1 MNHEY and CDR2 SMNVEV (reference sequence). V was trimmed by 4 bases and J by 6 bases, leaving 18 bases between them. This CDR3 comprises 15 residues. The CDR3 here is CASSSLGLRGAEAFF. CDR3 nucleotides: TGTGCCAGCAGTTCGCTGGGGCTACGGGGCGCTGAAGCTTTCTTT.

The genes are TRBV18 and TRBJ2-1, with unresolved D. The V gene lost 3 bases and the J gene lost 0 bases, with 9 bases spanning the gap. This CDR3 has 15 amino acids. The germline gives CDR1 KGHSH, CDR2 LQKENI. CDR3 nucleotides: TGTGCCAGCTCACCGACACTAAGCTCCTACAATGAGCAGTTCTTC. Its translation is CASSPTLSSYNEQFF.

The V gene is TRBV19, the J gene TRBJ1-5; D remains ambiguous. Trimming removed 5 bases from V and 1 base from J, with 3 bases in between. Germline loops: CDR1 LNHDA, CDR2 SQIVND (reference sequence). The CDR3 length is 12 residues. CDR3 in DNA: TGTGCCAGTAGTTACAGCAATCAGCCCCAGCATTTT. Its translation: CASSYSNQPQHF.

V is TRBV6-6 and J is TRBJ1-1; tentative D call: TRBD1 (5 bases). The CDR3 is 14 residues long. CDR1 is MNHNY, CDR2 SVGAGI, per germline (reference sequence). The V and J ends lost 5 bases and 5 bases respectively, with 15 bases between them. CDR3 DNA sequence: TGTGCCAGCAGTACGTCAGGGCGAGGGACTGAAGCTTTCTTT. It codes for CASSTSGRGTEAFF.

The chain has TRBV11-3 and TRBJ2-6, with D perhaps TRBD2 (6 bases). The V gene's germline CDR1 is SGHNT and CDR2 YENEEA. The CDR3 consists of 15 residues. Trimming stripped 5 bases from V and 4 bases from J, with 12 bases between. The CDR3 DNA is TGTGCCAGCAGCCCCGGCGCGGGGGGGGCCAACGTCCTGACTTTC. Protein product: CASSPGAGGANVLTF.

V is TRBV18 and J is TRBJ1-1; D gene uncertain. CDR1 and CDR2 from the germline V gene are KGHSH and LQKENI. The CDR3 loop spans 12 amino acids. V lost 0 bases, J lost 8 bases, and 7 bases lay in between. The CDR3 spells CASSPPQAEAFF. CDR3 DNA sequence: TGTGCCAGCTCACCACCGCAGGCAGAAGCTTTCTTT.

The CDR3 sequence is CASSERTGAYEQYF. DNA of the CDR3: TGTGCCAGCAGTGAACGGACAGGGGCCTACGAGCAGTACTTC. The V call is TRBV6-1, the J call TRBJ2-5; 9 nucleotides match TRBD1. The J call may be in error: the DNA end matches TRBJ2-7 better. In germline, CDR1 is MNHNS, CDR2 SASEGT. This CDR3 region has 14 residues.

The CDR3 region is CSADRGATEAFF. The CDR3, as DNA: TGCAGCGCGGACAGGGGTGCCACTGAAGCTTTCTTT. The chain employs TRBV29-1 and TRBJ1-1, with TRBD1 matching over 9 bases. The germline V gene has CDR1 SQVTM and CDR2 ANQGSEA. V dropped 7 bases and J dropped 4; count of bases not matched to a gene: 4. This CDR3 has 12 amino acids. The whole variable domain, remainder taken from reference TRBV29-1 and TRBJ1-1, is SAVISQKPSRDICQRGTSLTIQCQVDSQVTMMFWYRQQPGQSLTLIATANQGSEATYESGFVIDKFPISRPNLTFSTLTVSNMSPEDSSIYLCSADRGATEAFFGQGTRLTVV.

The chain employs TRBV7-2 and TRBJ2-4; TRBD2 aligns across 7 bases. V lost 5 bases, J lost 0 bases, and 7 bases stayed unmatched. Germline CDR1 SGHTA, CDR2 FQGNSA. The CDR3 loop spans 16 amino acids. This chain's CDR3 is CASSRDYSVAKNIQYF. CDR3 nucleotides: TGTGCCAGCAGCCGGGACTACTCAGTAGCCAAAAACATTCAGTACTTC.

The chain uses TRBV10-1 and TRBJ2-1; TRBD2 matches at 14 bases. This CDR3 is built from 18 residues. In germline, CDR1 is WNHNN, CDR2 SYGVQD (reference sequence). Losses at the gene ends were 2 bases for V and 0 bases for J; bases not matched to a gene: 3. The CDR3 sequence is CASSEGTSGGLSYNEQFF. The CDR3 DNA is TGCGCCAGCAGTGAGGGGACTAGCGGGGGCCTCTCCTACAATGAGCAGTTCTTC.

A few counts support this clone. The rearrangement uses TRBV6-1 and TRBJ1-5; 11 nucleotides align to TRBD1. The CDR3 has 18 residues. The ends lost 2 bases at V and 6 bases at J; junction bases unmatched: 12. The V gene's germline CDR1 is MNHNS and CDR2 SASEGT. The CDR3, as DNA: TGTGCCAGCAGTGAATACCCCGCCGGGACAGGGGGAATTCAGCCCCAGCATTTT. Translation: CASSEYPAGTGGIQPQHF.

The rearrangement links TRBV29-1 to TRBJ2-7, with D perhaps matching TRBD1 (6 bases). Germline CDR1 and CDR2: SQVTM and ANQGSEA. The ends were cut back, 0 bases at V and 5 bases at J, with 14 bases in the middle. The CDR3 loop spans 14 amino acids. The CDR3 DNA follows: TGCAGCGTTGAAGATTCCAGGGGCGTCCACGAGCAGTACTTC. Its protein product is CSVEDSRGVHEQYF.